What follows are 29 T cell receptor beta chains derived from one specimen sequenced in a study of cytomegalovirus exposure and HLA in healthy donors. The PCR contained 60 Vbeta and 13 Jbeta primers. The repertoire was sequenced with immunoSEQ multiplex PCR; TCRdb's copy has only in-frame clones and lacks some. The table has about 130,000 clones, more than 75% seen once. Specimen: PBMCs. The origin of the receptors is a woman in her sixties in good health and CMV-seropositive.

Points on this clone: Other DNA sequences from this sample encode an identical CDR3 as well. The chain combines TRBV7-9 with TRBJ1-2, with TRBD1 matching 7 bases. The germline CDR1 and CDR2 sequences are SEHNR and FQNEAQ (reference sequence). The CDR3 is 14 amino acids. V was clipped by 1 base and J by 2 bases; unmatched bases: 1. DNA of the CDR3: TGTGCCAGCAGCTTAGTAGGGGGCAACTATGGCTACACCTTC. Its protein product is CASSLVGGNYGYTF.

Concerning this clone itself: Mismatch with germline at one junction end may stem from a read error. The chain carries TRBV23-1 and TRBJ2-4, with TRBD1 matching 8 bases. TRBV23-1 is an ORF for which the function is uncertain. The CDR3 is 18 residues long. CDR3 nucleotide sequence: TGCGCCAGCAGTCAATACACGGGACAGGACGTAGCCAAAAACAGTCAGTACTTC. Translated, it gives CASSQYTGQDVAKNSQYF.

This clone was found a few times. V is TRBV19 and J is TRBJ1-5; 8 bases are a match to TRBD1. CDR1 is LNHDA, CDR2 SQIVND, per germline (reference sequence). J lost 3 bases, V lost 6 bases, and 1 base had no gene match. CDR3 size: 13 residues. CDR3 residues: CASRDRVNQPQHF. CDR3 DNA sequence: TGTGCCAGTAGGGACAGGGTCAATCAGCCCCAGCATTTT.

The chain couples TRBV11-2 to TRBJ1-3; D ambiguous. From germline, CDR1 is SGHAT and CDR2 FQNNGV. The CDR3 contains 13 residues. Trimming pared 5 bases from V and 1 base from J, leaving 6 bases between. CDR3 nucleotides: TGTGCCAGCAGCACCCAGTCTGGAAACACCATATATTTT. Protein sequence: CASSTQSGNTIYF.

As DNA, the CDR3 is TGCAGCGTTGCCGGACAGACGAACACTGAAGCTTTCTTT. Translation gives CSVAGQTNTEAFF. The rearrangement joins TRBV29-1 to TRBJ1-1; a weak D match, TRBD1 (6 bases). Germline CDR1 and CDR2: SQVTM and ANQGSEA. The V gene lost 4 bases and the J gene lost 1 base, with 10 bases spanning the gap. The CDR3 has 13 residues.

The chain employs TRBV4-3 and TRBJ1-1; D is perhaps TRBD1 (5 bases). With 4 bases removed from V and 7 bases from J, the gap between germline ends came to 19 bases. CDR3 length: 15 residues. Germline loops: CDR1 LGHNA, CDR2 YSLEER. The DNA for the CDR3 is TGCGCCAGCAGCCGGCGAGAAGGAGGGGTCAGTGAAGCTTTCTTT. Protein: CASSRREGGVSEAFF.

The J gene is TRBJ2-6, the V gene TRBV12-2; the D call TRBD2 from the table was never checked on the DNA. TRBV12-2 is noted as a pseudogene. The CDR3 loop spans 17 amino acids. The CDR3 sequence: CASRLCGSSYGANVLTF. The CDR3 nucleotides read TGTGCAAGTCGCTTATGCGGGAGTTCGTACGGGGCCAACGTCCTGACTTTC.

The rearrangement uses TRBV30 and TRBJ1-2; TRBD1 is a possible D gene (5 bases). This CDR3 is built from 14 residues. Trimming stripped 2 bases from V and 2 bases from J, with 12 bases between. The germline V gene has CDR1 GTSNPN and CDR2 SVGIG (reference sequence). CDR3 DNA: TGTGCCTGGAGTTCGCGGACAAGGAACTATGGCTACACCTTC. The encoded protein is CAWSSRTRNYGYTF.

The genes are TRBV6-6 and TRBJ2-7, with 8 nucleotides matching TRBD1. Germline V gene sequence: CDR1 MNHNY, CDR2 SVGAGI (reference sequence). There are 14 residues in the CDR3. V dropped 6 bases and J dropped 4; count of bases not matched to a gene: 8. CDR3 sequence reads: CASRSDRGIYEQYF. For the CDR3, the DNA is TGTGCCAGCAGATCCGACAGGGGTATATACGAGCAGTACTTC.

This sequence joins TRBV5-8 and TRBJ2-5; 9 bases line up with TRBD1. CDR3 length: 16 residues. Per germline, CDR1 SGHTS and CDR2 YDEGEE. Unmatched junction bases numbered 12, after V lost 5 bases and J lost 4 bases. This CDR3 is CASRQHRGPEVETQYF. The CDR3 DNA is TGTGCCAGCAGACAACACAGGGGGCCGGAGGTAGAGACCCAGTACTTC.

The genes are TRBV5-1 and TRBJ1-3; D remains ambiguous. Germline values: CDR1 SGHRS, CDR2 YFSETQ. V was cut by 2 bases and J by 0 bases, with 6 bases left in between. This CDR3 contains 14 residues. This chain's CDR3 is CASSFSGSGNTIYF. DNA of the CDR3: TGCGCCAGCAGCTTCAGTGGCTCTGGAAACACCATATATTTT.

The chain carries TRBV2 and TRBJ1-1; D not certain. V shed 4 bases and J shed 1 base, with 10 bases lying between them. Germline V CDR1 and CDR2: SNHLY, FYNNEI. This CDR3 spans 14 amino acids. The CDR3 here is CASSAVDWNTEAFF. In DNA form, the CDR3 reads TGTGCCAGCAGTGCGGTGGACTGGAACACTGAAGCTTTCTTT.

The rearrangement uses TRBV4-3 and TRBJ1-6, with D perhaps matching TRBD1 (5 bases). The CDR3 consists of 15 residues. Trimming left V 1 base short and J 3 bases short, with 7 bases between. Germline CDR1 and CDR2: LGHNA and YSLEER. CDR3 sequence: CASSQGQNYNSPLHF. The CDR3 region has the DNA TGCGCCAGCAGCCAAGGACAGAACTATAATTCACCCCTCCACTTT.

The V and J genes are TRBV2 and TRBJ2-1; 8 bases match TRBD1. The germline V gene encodes CDR1 SNHLY and CDR2 FYNNEI. The CDR3 runs 13 residues. J lost 7 bases, V lost 4 bases, and 3 bases had no gene match. CDR3 sequence (DNA): TGTGCCAGCAGTGTGGACAGGGTTAATGAGCAGTTCTTC. It specifies CASSVDRVNEQFF.

The chain has TRBV6-6 and TRBJ1-2; D call uncertain. The CDR3 extends over 14 amino acids. Germline-derived CDR1 and CDR2 are MNHNY and SVGAGI (reference sequence). Trimming pared 8 bases from V and 0 bases from J, leaving 13 bases between. CDR3 coding DNA: TGTGCCAGCTCCTCAACTCCCGCTAACTATGGCTACACCTTC. It yields the protein CASSSTPANYGYTF.

This clone occurred a few times. The chain recombines TRBV4-2 with TRBJ1-2; TRBD1 is a possible D gene (6 bases). Trimming took 0 bases from V and 2 from J, leaving 7 bases between them. This CDR3 is 14 amino acids long. Germline V gene lookup returns CDR1 LGHNA and CDR2 YNFKEQ. The CDR3: CASSQETGNYGYTF. In nucleotides, the CDR3 is TGTGCCAGCAGCCAAGAAACAGGGAACTATGGCTACACCTTC.

This rearrangement joins TRBV30 to TRBJ2-2; tentative D call: TRBD2 (6 bases). CDR3 size: 13 residues. Trimming shortened V by 1 base and J by 5 bases, and 8 bases separated the two germline ends. Germline loops: CDR1 GTSNPN, CDR2 SVGIG (reference sequence). CDR3 protein: CAWSDGGTGELFF. CDR3 nucleotide sequence: TGTGCCTGGAGTGACGGGGGAACCGGGGAGCTGTTTTTT.

The chain joins TRBV5-6 to TRBJ1-1; perhaps TRBD1 as D (6 bases). The CDR3 has 14 residues. The ends were cut back, 3 bases at V and 4 bases at J, with 13 bases in the middle. Germline V gene lookup returns CDR1 SGHDT and CDR2 YYEEEE. The CDR3 DNA sequence: TGTGCCAGCAGCTCTTTTCAGGGGAGCACTGAAGCTTTCTTT. Its protein product is CASSSFQGSTEAFF.

This clone showed up just once. The gene calls are TRBV11-1 and TRBJ1-1, with TRBD1 as a possible D gene (6 bases). Trimming shortened V by 4 bases and J by 1 base, and 10 bases separated the two germline ends. Germline assignment: CDR1 SGHAT and CDR2 FQDESV (reference sequence). The CDR3 is made up of 14 amino acids. Here the CDR3 reads CASSYTQGNTEAFF. DNA of the CDR3: TGTGCCAGCAGCTACACACAGGGGAACACTGAAGCTTTCTTT.

The J gene is TRBJ2-7, the V gene TRBV19; tentative D call: TRBD2 (6 bases). The V end was cut by 4 bases, the J end by 5 bases, with 18 bases between. There are 15 residues in the CDR3. Germline CDR1 LNHDA, CDR2 SQIVND (reference sequence). The CDR3 coding sequence is TGTGCCAGTAGTACCGTAGCGGCCCGAGGGCACGAGCAGTACTTC. It specifies CASSTVAARGHEQYF.

J is TRBJ2-1 and V is TRBV6-5; 14 nucleotides agree with TRBD2. This CDR3 is built from 16 residues. V lost 0 bases to trimming and J lost 9 bases; unmatched junction nucleotides: 4. Germline assignment: CDR1 MNHEY and CDR2 SVGAGI. The CDR3 DNA is TGTGCCAGCAGTTACTCGCCGACTAGCGGGAGGGCTGAGCAGTTCTTC. Its translation: CASSYSPTSGRAEQFF.

A single count supports this clone. The V call is TRBV18, the J call TRBJ1-2, with D perhaps TRBD1 (5 bases). V dropped 3 bases and J dropped 6 bases, with 11 bases sitting between them. CDR3 size: 13 residues. Germline V gene lookup returns CDR1 KGHSH and CDR2 LQKENI. The CDR3 DNA reads TGTGCCAGCTCACCGGCAGGGATGGATGGCTACACCTTC. It specifies CASSPAGMDGYTF.

The chain combines TRBV7-8 with TRBJ1-2; 7 nucleotides agree with TRBD1. The CDR3 is 14 amino acids. V lost 5 bases and J lost 7; bases outside the gene matches: 10. In germline, CDR1 is SGHVS, CDR2 FQNEAQ. The CDR3 nucleotides are TGTGCCAGCAGCCGGAGGGACAGATCAGGTGGCTACACCTTC. Protein product: CASSRRDRSGGYTF.

The V gene is TRBV9, the J gene TRBJ1-2; TRBD1 matches 8 bases. Germline CDR1 reads SGDLS; CDR2 reads YYNGEE. This CDR3 is built from 15 residues. Unmatched junction bases numbered 9, after V lost 4 bases and J lost 4 bases. The CDR3 DNA reads as TGTGCCAGCAGCCCTCAAGGACAGGGTAGCTATGGCTACACCTTC. It is translated as CASSPQGQGSYGYTF.

Here the CDR3 DNA reads TGTGCCAGCAGTTCCCCCCGGAATGAAAAACTGTTTTTT. Its protein is CASSSPRNEKLFF. The chain joins TRBV2 to TRBJ1-4; the D is unclear. CDR3 size: 13 residues. CDR1 and CDR2 (germline): SNHLY, FYNNEI. V was pared by 5 bases and J by 5 bases, with 9 bases between.

This clone came up a few times. This chain joins TRBV7-2 and TRBJ1-6; D possibly corresponds to TRBD1 (6 bases). The germline V gene has CDR1 SGHTA and CDR2 FQGNSA. The CDR3 totals 14 residues. V was clipped by 4 bases and J by 5 bases, with 9 bases between them. The CDR3 sequence is CASSSGTNNSPLHF. CDR3 bases: TGTGCCAGCAGCTCGGGGACAAATAATTCACCCCTCCACTTT.

V is TRBV6-5 and J is TRBJ1-1; 7 nucleotides match TRBD1. In germline, CDR1 is MNHEY, CDR2 SVGAGI. This CDR3 comprises 13 residues. The V and J ends lost 2 bases and 5 bases, in that order; junction bases with no gene match: 2. The CDR3: CASSYGQATEAFF. The CDR3 DNA follows: TGTGCCAGCAGTTACGGACAGGCAACTGAAGCTTTCTTT.

This clone was counted once. The V call is TRBV11-2, the J call TRBJ2-3; TRBD2 aligns across 9 bases. The CDR3 extends over 18 amino acids. V gave up 2 bases and J gave up 4 bases; unmatched junction bases: 13. CDR1 SGHAT and CDR2 FQNNGV come from the germline V gene. Written as DNA, the CDR3 is TGTGCCAGCAGCTTAAGGCGGGGGGGCTTCACGGGGGCAGATACGCAGTATTTT. It specifies CASSLRRGGFTGADTQYF.

The CDR3 here is CATSRDRGRQDTQYF. In DNA form, the CDR3 reads TGTGCCACCTCACGGGACAGGGGGCGTCAAGATACGCAGTATTTT. The chain couples TRBV6-1 to TRBJ2-3; 12 bases fit TRBD1. Trimming took 10 bases from V and 5 from J; bases not matched to a gene: 10. The CDR3 is made up of 15 amino acids. In germline, CDR1 is MNHNS, CDR2 SASEGT.